The clone carrying this T cell receptor (beta chain) was picked up many times. Its antigen is currently unknown. CDR3 regions of TCR beta were amplified from RNA transcripts. A first-round RT-PCR used HTBI primers, followed by a second-round multiplex PCR. TCRdb reprocessed the multiplex PCR reads via MiXCR and lists one record per CDR3 protein. The table records roughly 400,000 distinct CDR3 sequences, less than 20% of them present only once. The CDR3 spans 14 residues. The V gene's germline CDR1 is LGHDT and CDR2 YNNKEL (reference sequence). V shed 2 bases and J shed 2 bases, with 9 bases lying between them. This sample is drawn from a study of Graves' ophthalmopathy and Graves' hyperthyroidism. Study conclusions and caveats: Ophthalmopathy was separated from stable hyperthyroidism by a 13-signature model with 87.88% sensitivity and roughly 81% specificity. Most expanded clonotypes in thyroid above 0.001 frequency also showed up in blood.

Clinical symptoms, serum thyroxine, TRAb, thyroid ultrasound and orbital computed tomography formed the basis of diagnosis. As the starting material, roughly 9.8 ml of fresh peripheral blood yielded the PBMCs. This receptor was taken from a young woman with stable Graves' hyperthyroidism. The chain carries TRBV3-1 and TRBJ2-5; weak D call: TRBD2 (6 bases). Sequenced: peripheral blood. The CDR3 here is CASSQRDFQETQYF. Written as DNA, the CDR3 is TGTGCCAGCAGCCAAAGGGACTTTCAAGAGACCCAGTACTTC.